This record looks at one TCR beta chain sequence and its context. Its antigen is not identified. These data originate in a study of graft-versus-host responses after intestinal transplantation. Background on the study: Each of the recipients got a multivisceral, liver-intestinal, or isolated intestinal transplant. Anti-thymocyte globulin served as induction for all recipients, who then took tacrolimus and steroids for about three years. Findings of the study overall: The study found high graft-versus-host to host-versus-graft clonal ratios in allografts of patients with graft-donor T cell macrochimerism. Among recipient marrow samples, GvH clones were found; some appeared first in ileum or blood.

Repertoires were generated with immunoSEQ multiplex PCR, while TCRdb's copy carries only in-frame clones and drops some. The table includes about 78,000 clones, around 90% detected once. The V end was cut by 3 bases, the J end by 4 bases, with 24 bases between. This CDR3 region has 18 residues. Germline V CDR1 and CDR2: LGHNA, YNFKEQ. The source of this sequence is a human donor who was the organ donor for an intestinal transplant. Sequencing was performed on unstimulated CD8+ T cells sorted from spleen or lymph node cells, taken before transplant. The chain has TRBV4-2 and TRBJ1-1, with D unresolved. CDR3 in amino acids: CASSHRPFKAGEGTEAFF. The CDR3 nucleotides are TGTGCCAGCAGCCACAGGCCTTTCAAGGCGGGTGAGGGCACTGAAGCTTTCTTT.